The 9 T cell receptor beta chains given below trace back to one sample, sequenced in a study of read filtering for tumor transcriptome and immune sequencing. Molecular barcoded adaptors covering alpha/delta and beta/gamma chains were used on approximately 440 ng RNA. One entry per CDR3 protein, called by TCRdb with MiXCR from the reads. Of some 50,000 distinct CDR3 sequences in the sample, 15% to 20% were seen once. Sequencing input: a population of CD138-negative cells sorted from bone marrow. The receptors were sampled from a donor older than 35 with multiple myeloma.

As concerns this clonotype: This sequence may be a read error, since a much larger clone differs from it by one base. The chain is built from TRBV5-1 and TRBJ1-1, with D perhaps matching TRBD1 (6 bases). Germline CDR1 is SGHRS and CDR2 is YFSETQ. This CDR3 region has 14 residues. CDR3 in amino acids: CAGSLGQGRTEAFF. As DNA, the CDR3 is TGCGCCGGCAGCTTGGGGCAGGGGAGAACTGAAGCTTTCTTT.

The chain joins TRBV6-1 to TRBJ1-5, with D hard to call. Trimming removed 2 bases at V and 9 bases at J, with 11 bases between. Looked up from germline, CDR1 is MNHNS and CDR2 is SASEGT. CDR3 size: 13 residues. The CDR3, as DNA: TGTGCCAGCAGTGAAATATGGCGAGGGCCCCAGCATTTT. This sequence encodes CASSEIWRGPQHF.

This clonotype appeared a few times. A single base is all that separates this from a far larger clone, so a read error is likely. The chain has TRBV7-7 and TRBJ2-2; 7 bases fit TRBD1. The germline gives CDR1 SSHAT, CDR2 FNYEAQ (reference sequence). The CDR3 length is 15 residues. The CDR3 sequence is CAGSLVGGATGELFF. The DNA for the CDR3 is TGTGCCGGCAGCTTAGTAGGGGGCGCGACCGGGGAGCTGTTTTTT.

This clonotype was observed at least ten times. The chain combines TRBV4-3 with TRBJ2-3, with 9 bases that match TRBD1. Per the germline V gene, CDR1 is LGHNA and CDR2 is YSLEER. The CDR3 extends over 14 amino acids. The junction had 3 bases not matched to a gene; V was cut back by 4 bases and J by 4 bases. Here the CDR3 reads CASSLDRGADTQYF. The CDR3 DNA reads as TGCGCCAGCAGCCTCGACAGGGGGGCAGATACGCAGTATTTT.

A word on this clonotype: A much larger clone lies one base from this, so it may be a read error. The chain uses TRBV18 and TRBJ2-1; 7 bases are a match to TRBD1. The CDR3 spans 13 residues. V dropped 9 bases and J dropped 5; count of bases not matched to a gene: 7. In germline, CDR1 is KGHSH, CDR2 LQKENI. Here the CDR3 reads CASSGTENNEQFF. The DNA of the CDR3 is TGTGCCAGTTCCGGGACAGAAAACAATGAGCAGTTCTTC. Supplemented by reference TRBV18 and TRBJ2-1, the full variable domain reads NAGVMQNPRHLVRRRGQEARLRCSPMKGHSHVYWYRQLPEEGLKFMVYLQKENIIDESGMPKERFSAEFPKEGPSILRIQQVVRGDSAAYFCASSGTENNEQFFGPGTRLTVL.

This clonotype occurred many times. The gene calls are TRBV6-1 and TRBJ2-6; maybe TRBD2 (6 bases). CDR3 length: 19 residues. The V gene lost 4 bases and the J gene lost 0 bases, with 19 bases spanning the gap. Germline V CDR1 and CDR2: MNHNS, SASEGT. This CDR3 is CASSGEDSKPISGANVLTF. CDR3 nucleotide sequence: TGTGCCAGCAGTGGGGAGGACTCCAAACCGATCTCTGGGGCCAACGTCCTGACTTTC.

CDR3 nucleotides: TGTGCCAGCTCACCAGGGGGGCGGGGTGAGCAGTTCTTC. It translates to CASSPGGRGEQFF. This chain joins TRBV18 and TRBJ2-1; possibly TRBD1 or TRBD2 for D (6 bases each). Germline V gives CDR1 KGHSH, CDR2 LQKENI. V lost 2 bases and J lost 9, with 11 bases in between. The CDR3 runs 13 residues.

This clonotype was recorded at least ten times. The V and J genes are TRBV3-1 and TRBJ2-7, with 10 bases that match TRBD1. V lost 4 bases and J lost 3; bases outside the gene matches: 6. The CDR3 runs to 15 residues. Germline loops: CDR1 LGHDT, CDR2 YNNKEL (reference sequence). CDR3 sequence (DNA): TGTGCCAGCAGCCCCCGGGACAGGGGTCGCTACGAGCAGTACTTC. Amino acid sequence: CASSPRDRGRYEQYF.

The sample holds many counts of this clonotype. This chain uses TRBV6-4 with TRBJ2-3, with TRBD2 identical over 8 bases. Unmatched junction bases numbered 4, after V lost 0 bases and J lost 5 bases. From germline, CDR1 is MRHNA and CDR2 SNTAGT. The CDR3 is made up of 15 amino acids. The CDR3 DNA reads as TGTGCCAGCAGTGACTCGACGGGAGGGGTAGATACGCAGTATTTT. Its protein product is CASSDSTGGVDTQYF.